This T cell receptor (beta chain) emerged from a study of human T cells and chemical hapten exposure. Study-level background: The patient population, which was mostly female, had alopecia areata, totalis or universalis. Whole-study results and caveats: The study found that DPC sensitization did not change TCRs above 1 in 1000 frequency.

TCRdb called the RACE reads again in MiXCR, with one record for every CDR3 protein. Among roughly 54,000 distinct CDR3 sequences, about 10% were seen once, and the ten largest hold about 1.8%. Concerning this clonotype: The antigen is not known.

The CDR3 totals 13 residues. Trimming took 8 bases from V and 0 from J, leaving 10 bases between them. Germline V gene sequence: CDR1 SEHNR, CDR2 FQNEAQ (reference sequence). Time point indicated: patch test 2, 6 weeks after DPC sensitization. Treatment meaning: therapeutic diphenylcyclopropenone sensitization with weekly scalp DPC. Investigators collected blood before applying each patch test. Participating donors were patients with alopecia, aged 18 to 70 years, considered appropriate candidates for DPC. This chain uses TRBV7-9 with TRBJ1-2; D remains unclear. This sequence was found in a woman between 45 and 60 years old with alopecia areata. Some clones in this sample may be carry-over from other donors' samples. Specimen: whole blood, collected in connection with sensitization to the hapten diphenylcyclopropenone (DPC). CDR3 sequence: CASSMVANYGYTF. CDR3 DNA: TGTGCCAGCTCCATGGTAGCTAACTATGGCTACACCTTC.